This T cell receptor (beta chain) was sequenced during a study of T cell responses to AZD1222 COVID-19 vaccine (dated by TCRdb to the early 2020s). About the study as a whole: TCR sequencing was performed for 230 to 250 trial participants, of whom some 200 were given two doses of AZD1222 and 26 were given two doses of MenACWY control vaccine. Trial participants were enrolled by age into subgroups of 18-55, 56-69 and 70-plus years, and roughly 160, 29 and 62 TCR-sequenced participants, respectively, were included in these subgroups.

The study at large found these results: In the small 56-69-year group, the increase in depth fell short of significance, most likely because of low power. Participants were mostly white British and included more females than males, and it was suggested by the authors that clonal diversity may have been underestimated. Because no samples from the day 14 peak response were available, repertoires could be characterized only after the peak T cell response. The whole spike protein was spanned by vaccine-associated CD4 TCRs, and dominant responses were seen in regions 160-218 and 743-854. Conclusions about previously exposed vaccinees are limited because only six or seven AZD1222 recipients were SARS-CoV-2 seropositive at baseline. Nearly half of unique spike-specific TCRs reportedly recognized epitopes outside regions mutated in the B.1.351 and B.1.1.7 variants. Spike-specific TCR breadth and depth rose significantly after two AZD1222 doses compared with day 0 and with MenACWY recipients.

The time point label of this sample denotes: about 28 days (+/-7) after the second vaccine dose. AZD1222 recipients with second doses at about 4 weeks or about 12 weeks were pooled, because spike-specific TCR depth and breadth did not differ between schedules. Vaccinee samples came from UK trials COV001 and COV002, including a single-blind randomized controlled phase 2/3 trial of AZD1222 (ChAdOx1 nCoV-19) in healthy adults. Trial participant PBMC samples were collected at day 0 and day 28 after the second dose for TCRbeta chain sequencing. According to the germline V gene (reference sequence), CDR1 reads SEHNR and CDR2 reads FQNEAQ. Trimming takes 5 bases off V and 1 base off J; junction bases not matched to a gene: 7. Spanning cysteine to phenylalanine, the CDR3 consists of 15 amino acids. The read is trimmed to its CDR3 DNA, 45 bases read in frame from base 1. The CDR3 regions of human TCRbeta chains were analyzed by immunosequencing. On the study's bioinformatics: TCRs in the repertoires were compared against a reference library of SARS-CoV-2-specific TCRs that had been generated with the MIRA antigen-specificity platform. Breadth was defined as the fraction of unique TCRs that were SARS-CoV-2-associated, and depth was defined as the fraction of total T cells that were SARS-CoV-2-associated. Using the MIRA data, each spike-specific TCR was mapped to the spike region that the TCR reacts to and placed in a CD4 or CD8 class. Log10-transformed breadth and depth values were compared by one-way ANOVA with Sidak's multiple comparisons tests. TCRdb provides this immuneACCESS table in a form limited to in-frame rearrangements. Some clones are lacking; in checked studies, under half of them reflect an unresolved V gene, and why the rest are absent is not known. V, J and clone size derive from that table, while D and trimming were established from the DNA sequence. Counted in this sample were about 14,000 clones; 70% to 85% of them appeared once. Together, the top ten hold 39% of the sample.

Comment on this clone: Its antigen is not yet known. No per-base quality is available; no much larger clone lies one base away.

This TCR was recovered from an adult who received the AZD1222 COVID-19 vaccine. The sample in question was peripheral blood, obtained 28 days after the second AZD1222 dose. The sequence joins TRBV7-9 to TRBJ1-2, with 7 middle bases fitting TRBD1. The DNA sequence is as follows: TGTGCCAGCAGCCAATTGGACAGGAATAACTATGGCTACACCTTC. This sequence encodes CASSQLDRNNYGYTF.